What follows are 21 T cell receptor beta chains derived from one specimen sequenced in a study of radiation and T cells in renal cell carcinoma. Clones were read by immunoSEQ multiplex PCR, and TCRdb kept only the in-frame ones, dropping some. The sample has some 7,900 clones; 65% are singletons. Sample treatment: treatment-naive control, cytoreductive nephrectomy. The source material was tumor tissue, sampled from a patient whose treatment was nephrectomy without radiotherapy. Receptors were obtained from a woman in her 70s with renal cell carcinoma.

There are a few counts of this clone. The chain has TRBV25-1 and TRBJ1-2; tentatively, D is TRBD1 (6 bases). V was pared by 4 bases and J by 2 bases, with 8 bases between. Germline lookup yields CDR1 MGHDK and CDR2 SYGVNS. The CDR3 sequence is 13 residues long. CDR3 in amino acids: CASSVTGNYGYTF. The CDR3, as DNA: TGTGCCAGCAGTGTCACAGGGAACTATGGCTACACCTTC.

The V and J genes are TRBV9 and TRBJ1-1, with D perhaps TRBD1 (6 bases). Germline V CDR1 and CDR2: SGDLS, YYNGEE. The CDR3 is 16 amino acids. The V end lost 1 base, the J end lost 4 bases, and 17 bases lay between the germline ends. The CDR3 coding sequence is TGTGCCAGCAGCGTAAATACACAGGGACCGGGCACTGAAGCTTTCTTT. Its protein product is CASSVNTQGPGTEAFF.

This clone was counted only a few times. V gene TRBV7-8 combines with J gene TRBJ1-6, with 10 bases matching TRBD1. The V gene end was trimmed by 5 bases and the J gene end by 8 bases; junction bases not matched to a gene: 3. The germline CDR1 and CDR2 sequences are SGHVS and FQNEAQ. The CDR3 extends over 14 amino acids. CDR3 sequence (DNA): TGTGCCAGCAGCCGGGACAGGGGTTATTCACCCCTCCACTTT. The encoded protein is CASSRDRGYSPLHF.

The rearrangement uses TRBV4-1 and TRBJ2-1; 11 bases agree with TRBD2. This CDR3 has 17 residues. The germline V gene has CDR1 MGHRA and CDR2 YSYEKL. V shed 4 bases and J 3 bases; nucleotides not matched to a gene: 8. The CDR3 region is CASSRVLAGGLYNEQFF. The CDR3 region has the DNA TGCGCCAGCAGCCGCGTCCTAGCGGGGGGCCTCTACAATGAGCAGTTCTTC.

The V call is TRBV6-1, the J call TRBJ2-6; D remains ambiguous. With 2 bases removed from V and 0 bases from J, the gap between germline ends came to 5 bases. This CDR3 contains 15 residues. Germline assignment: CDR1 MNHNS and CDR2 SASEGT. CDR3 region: CASSELSSGANVLTF. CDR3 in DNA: TGTGCCAGCAGTGAACTTTCCTCTGGGGCCAACGTCCTGACTTTC.

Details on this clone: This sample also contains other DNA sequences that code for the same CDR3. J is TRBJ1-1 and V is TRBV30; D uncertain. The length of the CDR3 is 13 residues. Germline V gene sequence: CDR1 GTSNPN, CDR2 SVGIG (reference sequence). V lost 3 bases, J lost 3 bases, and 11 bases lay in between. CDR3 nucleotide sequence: TGTGCCTGGAGCCTTCAACGGCACACTGAAGCTTTCTTT. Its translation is CAWSLQRHTEAFF.

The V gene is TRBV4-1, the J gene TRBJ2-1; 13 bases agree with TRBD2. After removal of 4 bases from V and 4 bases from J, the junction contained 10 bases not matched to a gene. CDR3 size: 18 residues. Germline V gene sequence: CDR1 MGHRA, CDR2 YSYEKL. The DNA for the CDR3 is TGCGCCAGCAGCCCCATAAGGGGACTAGCGGGGCTTTACAATGAGCAGTTCTTC. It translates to CASSPIRGLAGLYNEQFF.

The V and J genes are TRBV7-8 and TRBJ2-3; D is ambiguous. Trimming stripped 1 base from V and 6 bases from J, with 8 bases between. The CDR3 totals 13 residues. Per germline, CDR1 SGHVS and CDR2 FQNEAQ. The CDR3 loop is CASSLGSADTQYF. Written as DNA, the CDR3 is TGTGCCAGCAGCTTAGGTTCGGCGGATACGCAGTATTTT.

Written as DNA, the CDR3 is TGTGCCAGCAGCTTGCGGGGCGTCTACGAGCAGTACTTC. This encodes CASSLRGVYEQYF. J is TRBJ2-7 and V is TRBV7-2, with a tentative D call TRBD2 (6 bases). V shed 3 bases and J shed 3 bases, with 9 bases lying between them. The CDR3 is made up of 13 amino acids. CDR1 and CDR2 from the germline V gene are SGHTA and FQGNSA.

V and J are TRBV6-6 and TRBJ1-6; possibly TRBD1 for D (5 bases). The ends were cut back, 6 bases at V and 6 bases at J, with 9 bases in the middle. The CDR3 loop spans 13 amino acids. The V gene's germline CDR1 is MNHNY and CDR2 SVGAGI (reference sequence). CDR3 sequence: CASSPGGNSPLHF. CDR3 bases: TGTGCCAGCAGCCCCGGGGGTAATTCACCCCTCCACTTT.

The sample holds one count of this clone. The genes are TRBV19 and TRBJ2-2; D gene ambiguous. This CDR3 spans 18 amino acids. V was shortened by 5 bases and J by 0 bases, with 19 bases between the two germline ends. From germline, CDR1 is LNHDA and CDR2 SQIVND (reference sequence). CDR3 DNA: TGTGCCAGTAGTTTAATCCCGCTGACAAAAACGAACACCGGGGAGCTGTTTTTT. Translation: CASSLIPLTKTNTGELFF.

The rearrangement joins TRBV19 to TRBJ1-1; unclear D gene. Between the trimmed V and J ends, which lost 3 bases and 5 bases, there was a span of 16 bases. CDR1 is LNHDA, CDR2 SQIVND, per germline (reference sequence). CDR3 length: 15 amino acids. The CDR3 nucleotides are TGTGCCAGTAGTATGGTGGGCCCGCGTTGGACTGAAGCTTTCTTT. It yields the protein CASSMVGPRWTEAFF. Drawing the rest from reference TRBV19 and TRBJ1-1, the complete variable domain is DGGITQSPKYLFRKEGQNVTLSCEQNLNHDAMYWYRQDPGQGLRLIYYSQIVNDFQKGDIAEGYSVSREKKESFPLTVTSAQKNPTAFYLCASSMVGPRWTEAFFGQGTRLTVV.

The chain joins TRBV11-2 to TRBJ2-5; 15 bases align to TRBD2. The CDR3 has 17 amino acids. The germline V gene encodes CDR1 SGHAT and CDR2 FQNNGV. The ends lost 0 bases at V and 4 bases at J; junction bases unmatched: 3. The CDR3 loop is CASSLDQGLAGGETQYF. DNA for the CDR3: TGTGCCAGCAGCTTAGACCAGGGACTAGCGGGGGGAGAGACCCAGTACTTC.

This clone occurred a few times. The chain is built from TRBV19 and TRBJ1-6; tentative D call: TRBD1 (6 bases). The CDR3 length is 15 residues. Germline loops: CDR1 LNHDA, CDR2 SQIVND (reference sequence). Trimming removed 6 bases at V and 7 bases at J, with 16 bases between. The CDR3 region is CASSKTGSKNSPLHF. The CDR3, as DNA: TGTGCCAGTAGCAAAACAGGGTCAAAGAATTCACCCCTCCACTTT.

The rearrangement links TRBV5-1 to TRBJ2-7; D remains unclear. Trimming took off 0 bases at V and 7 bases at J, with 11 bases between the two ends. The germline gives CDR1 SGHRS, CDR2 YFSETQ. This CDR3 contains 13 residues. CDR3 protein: CASSLGAGREQYF. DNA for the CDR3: TGCGCCAGCAGCTTGGGGGCTGGAAGGGAGCAGTACTTC.

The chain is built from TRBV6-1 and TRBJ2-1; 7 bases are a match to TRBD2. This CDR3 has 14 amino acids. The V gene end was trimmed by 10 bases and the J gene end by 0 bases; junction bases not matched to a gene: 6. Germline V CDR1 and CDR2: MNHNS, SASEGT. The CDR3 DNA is TGTGCCACCCAGCGGGAAAGCTCCTACAATGAGCAGTTCTTC. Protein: CATQRESSYNEQFF.

The CDR3 DNA is TGTGCCAGCAGCTCCCTGGGCAGGGTGACTGAAGCTTTCTTT. It codes for CASSSLGRVTEAFF. The chain employs TRBV7-9 and TRBJ1-1; tentatively, D is TRBD1 (5 bases). The CDR3 runs to 14 residues. Germline-derived CDR1 and CDR2 are SEHNR and FQNEAQ (reference sequence). Trimming removed 4 bases from V and 5 bases from J, with 14 bases in between.

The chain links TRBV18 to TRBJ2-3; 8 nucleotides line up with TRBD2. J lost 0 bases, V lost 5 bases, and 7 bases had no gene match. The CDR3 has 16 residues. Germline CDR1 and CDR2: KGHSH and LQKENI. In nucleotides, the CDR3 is TGTGCCAGCTCATCCACCTCTAGCGGGAGCACAGATACGCAGTATTTT. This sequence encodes CASSSTSSGSTDTQYF. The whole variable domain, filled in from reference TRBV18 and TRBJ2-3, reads NAGVMQNPRHLVRRRGQEARLRCSPMKGHSHVYWYRQLPEEGLKFMVYLQKENIIDESGMPKERFSAEFPKEGPSILRIQQVVRGDSAAYFCASSSTSSGSTDTQYFGPGTRLTVL.

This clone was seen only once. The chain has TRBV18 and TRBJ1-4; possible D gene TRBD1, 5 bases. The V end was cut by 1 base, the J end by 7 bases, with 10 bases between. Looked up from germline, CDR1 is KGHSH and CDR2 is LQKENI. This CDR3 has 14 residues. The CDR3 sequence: CASSPHAGTEKLFF. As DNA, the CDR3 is TGTGCCAGCTCACCACATGCTGGGACTGAAAAACTGTTTTTT.

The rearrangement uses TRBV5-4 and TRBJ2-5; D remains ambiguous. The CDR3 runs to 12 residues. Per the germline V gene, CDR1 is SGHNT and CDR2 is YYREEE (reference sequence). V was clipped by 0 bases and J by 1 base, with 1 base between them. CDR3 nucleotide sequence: TGTGCCAGCAGCTTGGTCCAAGAGACCCAGTACTTC. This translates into CASSLVQETQYF. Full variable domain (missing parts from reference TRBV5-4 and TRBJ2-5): ETGVTQSPTHLIKTRGQQVTLRCSSQSGHNTVSWYQQALGQGPQFIFQYYREEENGRGNFPPRFSGLQFPNYSSELNVNALELDDSALYLCASSLVQETQYFGPGTRLLVL.

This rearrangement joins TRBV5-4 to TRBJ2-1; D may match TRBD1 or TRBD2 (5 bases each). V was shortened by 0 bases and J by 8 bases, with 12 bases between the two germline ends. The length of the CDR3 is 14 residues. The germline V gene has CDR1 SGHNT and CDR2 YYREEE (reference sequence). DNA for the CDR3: TGTGCCAGCAGCTTGGCCGGGACCGCCCATGAGCAGTTCTTC. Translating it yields CASSLAGTAHEQFF.